Here is one T cell receptor (beta chain) with its context. Which antigen it targets is not known. Base quality data are lacking; no much larger clone is found one base away. The germline V gene supplies CDR1 SGHDN and CDR2 FVKESK. The CDR3 measures 16 amino acids from cysteine to phenylalanine. Of all the DNA, just the CDR3 is kept, 48 bases in frame from base 1. At the junction V is shortened by 4 bases and J by 9 bases, with 22 bases in between. The sample is drawn from a study of blood T cell repertoires in COVID-19 (dated by TCRdb to about 2020). About the investigation overall: Samples from collaborators originated in the United States, Italy and Spain and spanned both the acute and convalescent phases of COVID-19. The prospective study material was composed of cDNA or gDNA derived from T cells, B-cell-depleted T cells, or PBMCs. Subjects who had been exposed to COVID-19, were actively infected with it, or had recovered from it provided the deeply sampled blood TCRbeta repertoires that made up the dataset. The repertoires were released in a freely available public database intended as a resource for research on the immune response to SARS-CoV-2. Samples came from the ongoing ImmuneRACE study (first 160 participants) plus 1,254 subjects from 6 global collaborators. A de-identified subject ID, COVID-19 status, age in years and sex were almost always included in the sample metadata. Where HLA class I and class II types were available, the types were taken from metadata supplied by the sample provider, not from assay-based typing.

Collaborating institutions collected whole blood in K2EDTA tubes following their own protocols. Collaborator samples were shipped for TCRbeta analysis as frozen whole blood, isolated PBMCs, or DNA extracted from either sample type. What the work shows at the level of the full study, not this receptor alone: The amount of clinical and demographic metadata varied by source and participant and was provided uncurated.

TCRbeta CDR3 regions were amplified from genomic DNA by means of the immunoSEQ Assay, a bias-controlled multiplex PCR. The published analysis was carried out like this. The number of nucleated cells in each sample was estimated from the amplification of reference gene primers within the assay. Sequence reads were collapsed and filtered to measure the absolute abundance of every unique TCRbeta CDR3 rearrangement. For each sample, productive Simpson clonality was calculated by taking the square root of Simpson's diversity index across productive rearrangements. TCRdb retrieved this table from immuneACCESS and kept in-frame rearrangements only. Not all clones are present; in checked studies, unresolved V genes account for under half, and no reason is known for the remainder. That table gives V, J and clone size, and the DNA gave D and trimming. The sample profile shows 200,000 to 250,000 clones; about 87% of them were found once. Clones ranked in the top ten supply more than 1.5% of the sample.

This TCR was sampled from a man aged 70-80 years with acute or convalescent COVID-19. What was sequenced was peripheral blood. The chain was built from TRBV14 and TRBJ1-5; TRBD1 is perhaps the D gene, given 5 matching bases. The CDR3 protein: CASSLLGLLGSWPQHF. The DNA sequence reads TGTGCCAGCAGCCTTTTGGGACTACTAGGGTCGTGGCCCCAGCATTTT.